This T cell receptor (beta chain) was identified in a study of cytomegalovirus exposure and HLA in healthy donors. Study-wide background: Earlier results showed 120 million or so unique TCR beta sequences derived from roughly 180 million T cells.

Points from the study as a whole: Clonal expansion, a later analysis showed, was greater in HLA-associated TCR beta chains than in equally common others. Researchers reported in a later analysis that a missense DCLRE1C variant was tied to TCR beta V- and J-gene trimming.

PCR employed 60 Vbeta and 13 Jbeta primers. Repertoires were generated with immunoSEQ multiplex PCR, while TCRdb's copy carries only in-frame clones and drops some. The sample records 100,000 to 150,000 clones, roughly four fifths being singletons. Each of the donors was a healthy bone marrow donor. As concerns this clone: What it binds is not known.

This sequence was found in a woman aged 45-59 years in good health and CMV-seropositive. The sequenced sample was PBMCs.

The CDR3 region is CASSQSQRGVDRETQYF. The DNA of the CDR3 is TGCGCCAGCAGTCAATCGCAGCGGGGGGTCGATAGGGAGACCCAGTACTTC. The rearrangement joins TRBV23-1 to TRBJ2-5; 9 positions agree with TRBD2. TRBV23-1 is filed as an ORF, its function uncertain. The CDR3 totals 17 residues. Trimming took 0 bases from V and 5 from J; bases not matched to a gene: 10.